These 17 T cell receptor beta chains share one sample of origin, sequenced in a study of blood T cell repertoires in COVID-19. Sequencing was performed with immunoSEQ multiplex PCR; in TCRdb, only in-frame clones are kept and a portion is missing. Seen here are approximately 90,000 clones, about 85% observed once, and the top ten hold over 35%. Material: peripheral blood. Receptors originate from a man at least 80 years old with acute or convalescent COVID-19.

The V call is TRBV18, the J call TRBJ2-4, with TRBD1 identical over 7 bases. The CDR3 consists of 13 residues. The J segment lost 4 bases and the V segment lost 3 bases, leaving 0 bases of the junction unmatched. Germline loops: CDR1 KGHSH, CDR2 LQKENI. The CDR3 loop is CASSPGQKNIQYF. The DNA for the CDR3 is TGTGCCAGCTCACCGGGACAGAAAAACATTCAGTACTTC. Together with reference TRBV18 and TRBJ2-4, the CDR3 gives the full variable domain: NAGVMQNPRHLVRRRGQEARLRCSPMKGHSHVYWYRQLPEEGLKFMVYLQKENIIDESGMPKERFSAEFPKEGPSILRIQQVVRGDSAAYFCASSPGQKNIQYFGAGTRLSVL.

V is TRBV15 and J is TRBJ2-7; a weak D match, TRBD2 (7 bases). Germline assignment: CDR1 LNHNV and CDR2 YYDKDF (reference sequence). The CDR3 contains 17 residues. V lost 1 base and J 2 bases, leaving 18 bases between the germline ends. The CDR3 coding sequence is TGTGCCACCAGCAGAGGGGGGGGCACTCCAGGGGCCTACGAGCAGTACTTC. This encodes CATSRGGGTPGAYEQYF. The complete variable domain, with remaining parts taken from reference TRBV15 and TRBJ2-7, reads DAMVIQNPRYQVTQFGKPVTLSCSQTLNHNVMYWYQQKSSQAPKLLFHYYDKDFNNEADTPDNFQSRRPNTSFCFLDIRSPGLGDTAMYLCATSRGGGTPGAYEQYFGPGTRLTVT.

As DNA, the CDR3 is TGTGCCAGCAGTTTAACAGGCTCCTATAGCAATCAGCCCCAGCATTTT. Amino acid sequence: CASSLTGSYSNQPQHF. The V and J genes are TRBV27 and TRBJ1-5; TRBD1 might be the D (5 bases). V was shortened by 2 bases and J by 0 bases, with 11 bases between the two germline ends. Germline CDR1 MNHEY, CDR2 SMNVEV (reference sequence). The CDR3 runs to 16 residues.

CDR3 DNA: TGTGCCAGCAGAGCAGGTCCCGGGACAGGGCAAGAGACCCAGTACTTC. This codes for CASRAGPGTGQETQYF. The chain links TRBV7-2 to TRBJ2-5, with TRBD1 matching 9 bases. Losses at the gene ends were 6 bases for V and 2 bases for J; bases not matched to a gene: 10. This CDR3 has 16 residues. CDR1 SGHTA and CDR2 FQGNSA come from the germline V gene. The full variable domain, completed using reference TRBV7-2 and TRBJ2-5, is GAGVSQSPSNKVTEKGKDVELRCDPISGHTALYWYRQSLGQGLEFLIYFQGNSAPDKSGLPSDRFSAERTGGSVSTLTIQRTQQEDSAVYLCASRAGPGTGQETQYFGPGTRLLVL.

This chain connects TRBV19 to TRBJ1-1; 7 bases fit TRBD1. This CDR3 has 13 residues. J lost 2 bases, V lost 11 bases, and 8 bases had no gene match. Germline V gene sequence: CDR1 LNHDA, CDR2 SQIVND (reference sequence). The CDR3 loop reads CACQDRLNTEAFF. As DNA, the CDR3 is TGTGCCTGTCAGGACAGGTTAAACACTGAAGCTTTCTTT.

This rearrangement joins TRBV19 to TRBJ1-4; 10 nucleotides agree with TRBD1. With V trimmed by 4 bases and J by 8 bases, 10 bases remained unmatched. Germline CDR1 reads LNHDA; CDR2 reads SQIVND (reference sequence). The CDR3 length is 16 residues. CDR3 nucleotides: TGTGCCAGTAGTAGGGTGATTGGGACAGGGGTCGAAAAACTGTTTTTT. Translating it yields CASSRVIGTGVEKLFF.

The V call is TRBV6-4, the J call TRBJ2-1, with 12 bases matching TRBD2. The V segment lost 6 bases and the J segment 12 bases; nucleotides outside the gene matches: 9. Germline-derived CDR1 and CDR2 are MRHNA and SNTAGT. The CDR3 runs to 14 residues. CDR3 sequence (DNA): TGTGCCAGCAGAGAGCTCGGACTAGCGGGACCGCAGTTCTTC. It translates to CASRELGLAGPQFF.

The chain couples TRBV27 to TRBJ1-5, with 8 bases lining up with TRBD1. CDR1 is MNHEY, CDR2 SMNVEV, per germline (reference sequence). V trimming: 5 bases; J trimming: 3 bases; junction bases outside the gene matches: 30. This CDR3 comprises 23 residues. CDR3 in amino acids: CASSPRGTGVGLTTKPHNQPQHF. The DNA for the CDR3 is TGTGCCAGCAGTCCACGAGGGACAGGAGTGGGCCTGACTACCAAGCCACACAATCAGCCCCAGCATTTT.

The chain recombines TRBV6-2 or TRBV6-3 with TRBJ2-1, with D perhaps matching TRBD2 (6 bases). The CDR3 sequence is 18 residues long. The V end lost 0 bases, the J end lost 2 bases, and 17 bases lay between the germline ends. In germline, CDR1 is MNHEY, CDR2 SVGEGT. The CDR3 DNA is TGTGCCAGCAGTTACTCGACGGGAAGCGGGTCGGCCTACAATGAGCAGTTCTTC. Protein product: CASSYSTGSGSAYNEQFF.

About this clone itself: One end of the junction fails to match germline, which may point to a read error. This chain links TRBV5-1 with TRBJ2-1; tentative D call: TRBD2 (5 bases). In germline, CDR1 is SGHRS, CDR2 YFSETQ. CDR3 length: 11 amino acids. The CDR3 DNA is TGCGCCAGCAGCTTGGAAACGGGAAGGGTCTTC. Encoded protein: CASSLETGRVF.

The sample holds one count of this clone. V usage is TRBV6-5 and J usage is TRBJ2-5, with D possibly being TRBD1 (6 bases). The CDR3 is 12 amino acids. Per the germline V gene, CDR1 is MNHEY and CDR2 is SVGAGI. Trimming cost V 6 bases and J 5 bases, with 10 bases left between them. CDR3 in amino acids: CASRTGFETQYF. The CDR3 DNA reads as TGTGCCAGCAGGACAGGTTTTGAGACCCAGTACTTC.

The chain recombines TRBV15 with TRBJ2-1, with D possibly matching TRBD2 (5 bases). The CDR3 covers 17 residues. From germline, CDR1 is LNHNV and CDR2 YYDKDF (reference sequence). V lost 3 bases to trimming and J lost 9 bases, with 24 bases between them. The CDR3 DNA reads TGTGCCACCAGCAGCGGTGCTGGGCGGACCTTGGACTTTGAGCAGTTCTTC. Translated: CATSSGAGRTLDFEQFF.

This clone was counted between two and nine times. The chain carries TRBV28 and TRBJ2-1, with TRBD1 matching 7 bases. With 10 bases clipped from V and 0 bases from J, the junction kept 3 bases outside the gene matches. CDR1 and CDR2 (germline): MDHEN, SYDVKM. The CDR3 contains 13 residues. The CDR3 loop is CATGQRSYNEQFF. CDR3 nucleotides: TGTGCCACGGGACAGCGCTCCTACAATGAGCAGTTCTTC.

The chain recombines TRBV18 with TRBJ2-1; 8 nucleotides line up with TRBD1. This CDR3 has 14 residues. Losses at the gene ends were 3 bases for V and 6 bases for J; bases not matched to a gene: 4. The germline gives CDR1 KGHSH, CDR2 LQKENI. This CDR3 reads CASSPTQGVNEQFF. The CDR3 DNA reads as TGTGCCAGCTCACCTACACAGGGGGTCAATGAGCAGTTCTTC.

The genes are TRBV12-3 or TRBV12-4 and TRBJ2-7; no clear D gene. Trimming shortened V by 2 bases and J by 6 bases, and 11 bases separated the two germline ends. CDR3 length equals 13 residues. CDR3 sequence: CASSLSSATEQYF. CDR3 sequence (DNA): TGTGCCAGCAGTTTATCCAGCGCCACCGAGCAGTACTTC.

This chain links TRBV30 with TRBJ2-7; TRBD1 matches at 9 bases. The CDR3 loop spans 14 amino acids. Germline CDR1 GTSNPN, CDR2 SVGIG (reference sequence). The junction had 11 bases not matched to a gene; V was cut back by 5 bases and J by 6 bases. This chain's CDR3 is CAWGQGRTPSEQYF. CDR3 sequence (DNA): TGTGCCTGGGGACAGGGGCGGACCCCCTCCGAGCAGTACTTC.

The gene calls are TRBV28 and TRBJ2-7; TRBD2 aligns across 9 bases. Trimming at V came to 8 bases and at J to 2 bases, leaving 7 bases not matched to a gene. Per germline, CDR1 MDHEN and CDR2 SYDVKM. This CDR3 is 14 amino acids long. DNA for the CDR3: TGTGCCAGCCGCACTAGCGGGTCAACCTACGAGCAGTACTTC. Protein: CASRTSGSTYEQYF.